The entry below gives a single T cell receptor beta chain sequence along with its context. The ends were cut back, 4 bases at V and 0 bases at J, with 11 bases in the middle. CDR1 and CDR2 from the germline V gene are SGHAT and FQNNGV. The CDR3 spans 15 residues. TCRdb called the RT-PCR reads again in MiXCR, with one record for every CDR3 protein. The sample records about 680,000 distinct CDR3 sequences, 12% to 15% being singletons. The V gene is TRBV11-2, the J gene TRBJ2-3; possibly TRBD2 for D (6 bases). Sequenced material: memory CD4+ T cells from blood. The clonotype comes from a female donor in good health, serving as a healthy control. DNA for the CDR3: TGTGCCAGCAGCTCCCCGACTAGTAGCACAGATACGCAGTATTTT. Translating it yields CASSSPTSSTDTQYF.